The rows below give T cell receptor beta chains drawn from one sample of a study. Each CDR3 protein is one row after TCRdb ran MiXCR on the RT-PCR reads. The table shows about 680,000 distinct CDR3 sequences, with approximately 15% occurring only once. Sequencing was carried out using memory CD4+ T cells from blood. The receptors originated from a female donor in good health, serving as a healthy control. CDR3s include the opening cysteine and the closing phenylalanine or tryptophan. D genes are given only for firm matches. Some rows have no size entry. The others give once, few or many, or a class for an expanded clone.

CDR3: CSARPPLDRGGNQPQHF
DNA: TGCAGTGCTAGACCCCCCTTGGACAGGGGTGGCAATCAGCCCCAGCATTTT
V: TRBV20-1
size: NA
J: TRBJ1-5
D: TRBD1

CDR3: CSARMPNQPQHF
DNA: TGCAGTGCTAGAATGCCAAATCAGCCCCAGCATTTT
V: TRBV20-1
size: NA
J: TRBJ1-5
D: NA

CDR3: CATSRDRQPSYEQYF
DNA: TGTGCCACCAGCAGAGATCGACAACCTAGCTACGAGCAGTACTTC
V: TRBV15
size: many
J: TRBJ2-7
D: NA

CDR3: CASKDRASGYGYTF
DNA: TGCGCCAGCAAGGACAGGGCCTCGGGCTATGGCTACACCTTC
V: TRBV5-1
size: NA
J: TRBJ1-2
D: TRBD1

CDR3: CASRRTGGADSPLHF
DNA: TGTGCCAGCCGCAGGACAGGCGGGGCTGATTCACCCCTCCACTTT
V: TRBV6-1
size: few
J: TRBJ1-6
D: TRBD1

CDR3: CASNPGPPFTYEQYF
DNA: TGTGCCAGCAATCCGGGACCGCCTTTTACCTACGAGCAGTACTTC
V: TRBV12-3/TRBV12-4
size: many
J: TRBJ2-7
D: NA

CDR3: CASSLVRGTAYYEQYF
DNA: TGTGCCAGCAGCTTAGTACGCGGGACAGCCTACTACGAGCAGTACTTC
V: TRBV11-2
size: once
J: TRBJ2-7
D: NA

CDR3: CASSLSSAMDTQYF
DNA: TGTGCCAGCAGTTTGAGTTCAGCTATGGATACGCAGTATTTT
V: TRBV28
size: NA
J: TRBJ2-3
D: NA

CDR3: CSVTLMGFLAKNIQYF
DNA: TGCAGCGTTACCCTTATGGGGTTCTTAGCCAAAAACATTCAGTACTTC
V: TRBV29-1
size: NA
J: TRBJ2-4
D: NA

CDR3: CASSQQRNTIYF
DNA: TGTGCCAGCAGCCAACAGCGAAACACCATATATTTT
V: TRBV12-3/TRBV12-4
size: many
J: TRBJ1-3
D: NA

CDR3: CASSPYTGNQPQHF
DNA: TGTGCCAGCAGTCCTTACACCGGCAATCAGCCCCAGCATTTT
V: TRBV27
size: NA
J: TRBJ1-5
D: NA

CDR3: CASSLVQTQGHGYTF
DNA: TGTGCCAGCTCCCTCGTCCAGACACAGGGACATGGCTACACCTTC
V: TRBV18
size: NA
J: TRBJ1-2
D: NA

CDR3: CASSTQGRHEQFF
DNA: TGTGCCAGCAGCACTCAAGGGAGGCATGAGCAGTTCTTC
V: TRBV28
size: NA
J: TRBJ2-1
D: NA

CDR3: CAWRLAGGPYEQYF
DNA: TGTGCCTGGAGACTAGCGGGAGGTCCCTACGAGCAGTACTTC
V: TRBV30
size: NA
J: TRBJ2-7
D: TRBD2

CDR3: CASSLEDYNSPLHF
DNA: TGTGCCAGCAGTTTAGAAGATTATAATTCACCCCTCCACTTT
V: TRBV27
size: NA
J: TRBJ1-6
D: NA

CDR3: CSARRRGDSYNSPLHF
DNA: TGCAGTGCTAGGAGACGAGGGGACTCCTATAATTCACCCCTCCACTTT
V: TRBV20-1
size: NA
J: TRBJ1-6
D: NA

CDR3: CASSLSSLNTEAFF
DNA: TGTGCCAGCAGTTTAAGCAGCCTGAACACTGAAGCTTTCTTT
V: TRBV12-3/TRBV12-4
size: many
J: TRBJ1-1
D: NA

CDR3: CATSPGGRAKNIQYF
DNA: TGTGCCACCAGCCCAGGGGGCCGGGCCAAAAACATTCAGTACTTC
V: TRBV24-1
size: NA
J: TRBJ2-4
D: TRBD1

CDR3: CASSKTAVYTGDEQYF
DNA: TGTGCCAGCAGTAAGACAGCCGTTTATACCGGAGACGAGCAGTACTTC
V: TRBV6-6
size: NA
J: TRBJ2-7
D: NA

CDR3: CASSWVAGENYNEQFF
DNA: TGCGCCAGCAGCTGGGTAGCGGGAGAGAACTACAATGAGCAGTTCTTC
V: TRBV5-1
size: few
J: TRBJ2-1
D: TRBD2

CDR3: CASSVTGLVAFF
DNA: TGTGCCAGCAGTGTGACAGGCCTTGTGGCTTTCTTT
V: TRBV12-3/TRBV12-4
size: few
J: TRBJ1-1
D: NA

CDR3: CASSRYENQPQHF
DNA: TGTGCCAGCAGCCGATATGAAAATCAGCCCCAGCATTTT
V: TRBV3-1
size: NA
J: TRBJ1-5
D: NA

CDR3: CSARYPDRGTEAFF
DNA: TGCAGTGCTAGATACCCTGACCGCGGGACTGAAGCTTTCTTT
V: TRBV20-1
size: few
J: TRBJ1-1
D: NA

CDR3: CASSLAHGTEPQHF
DNA: TGTGCCAGCAGCTTAGCGCACGGGACGGAGCCCCAGCATTTT
V: TRBV7-2
size: few
J: TRBJ1-5
D: NA

CDR3: CSAQSTGQGLGGNQPQHF
DNA: TGCAGTGCCCAAAGCACGGGACAGGGGTTAGGCGGCAATCAGCCCCAGCATTTT
V: TRBV20-1
size: NA
J: TRBJ1-5
D: TRBD1

CDR3: CASSLGRGRGNEKLFF
DNA: TGTGCCAGCAGTTTAGGGAGGGGTAGAGGTAATGAAAAACTGTTTTTT
V: TRBV12-3/TRBV12-4
size: many
J: TRBJ1-4
D: NA

CDR3: CASSLAGGAEQFF
DNA: TGTGCCAGCAGTTTAGCGGGAGGTGCTGAGCAGTTCTTC
V: TRBV28
size: NA
J: TRBJ2-1
D: TRBD2

CDR3: CSVPGQGQETQYF
DNA: TGCAGTGTCCCTGGACAGGGCCAAGAGACCCAGTACTTC
V: TRBV20-1
size: few
J: TRBJ2-5
D: TRBD1

CDR3: CSARDGRVASTDTQYF
DNA: TGCAGTGCTAGAGATGGGAGGGTGGCTAGCACAGATACGCAGTATTTT
V: TRBV20-1
size: NA
J: TRBJ2-3
D: TRBD2

CDR3: CAWSTVLGEAFF
DNA: TGTGCCTGGAGTACGGTTCTGGGGGAAGCTTTCTTT
V: TRBV30
size: many
J: TRBJ1-1
D: NA

CDR3: CASSLGGLSYEQYF
DNA: TGTGCCAGCAGCTTAGGGGGGCTAAGCTACGAGCAGTACTTC
V: TRBV7-2
size: many
J: TRBJ2-7
D: NA

CDR3: CASSHRQGTEAFF
DNA: TGTGCCAGCAGTCACCGACAGGGTACTGAAGCTTTCTTT
V: TRBV27
size: few
J: TRBJ1-1
D: TRBD1

CDR3: CASSRIGANQPQHF
DNA: TGTGCCAGCAGTCGAATAGGGGCGAATCAGCCCCAGCATTTT
V: TRBV6-5
size: many
J: TRBJ1-5
D: NA

CDR3: CASSPGDRNFYYGYTF
DNA: TGTGCCAGCAGCCCGGGGGACAGGAACTTCTACTATGGCTACACCTTC
V: TRBV5-6
size: few
J: TRBJ1-2
D: TRBD1

CDR3: CASSVPGLNEQFF
DNA: TGTGCCAGCAGTGTCCCCGGTCTCAATGAGCAGTTCTTC
V: TRBV25-1
size: few
J: TRBJ2-1
D: NA

CDR3: CASSLGTDWNEKLFF
DNA: TGTGCCAGCAGCTTGGGAACGGATTGGAATGAAAAACTGTTTTTT
V: TRBV12-3/TRBV12-4
size: NA
J: TRBJ1-4
D: NA

CDR3: CASSLGQGAGGNTIYF
DNA: TGTGCCAGCAGTTTGGGACAGGGGGCGGGGGGAAACACCATATATTTT
V: TRBV28
size: NA
J: TRBJ1-3
D: TRBD1

CDR3: CASSLTRQAPQAFF
DNA: TGTGCCAGCAGCTTAACTCGACAGGCTCCTCAAGCTTTCTTT
V: TRBV7-2
size: NA
J: TRBJ1-1
D: NA

CDR3: CASSYRQLREGYGYTF
DNA: TGCGCCAGCAGCTATCGACAACTTCGGGAGGGCTATGGCTACACCTTC
V: TRBV5-1
size: many
J: TRBJ1-2
D: NA

CDR3: CASSLEATGGQNEQFF
DNA: TGTGCCAGCAGCTTAGAAGCGACAGGGGGACAAAATGAGCAGTTCTTC
V: TRBV7-2
size: NA
J: TRBJ2-1
D: TRBD1

CDR3: CASRTTGGHGYTF
DNA: TGCGCCAGCAGGACGACAGGGGGACATGGCTACACCTTC
V: TRBV5-1
size: NA
J: TRBJ1-2
D: TRBD1

CDR3: CATSRSGAPEQYF
DNA: TGTGCCACCAGCAGATCTGGGGCTCCCGAGCAGTACTTC
V: TRBV15
size: NA
J: TRBJ2-7
D: NA

CDR3: CASSLEEPSYNEQFF
DNA: TGTGCCAGCAGTTTAGAGGAACCCTCCTACAATGAGCAGTTCTTC
V: TRBV28
size: NA
J: TRBJ2-1
D: NA

CDR3: CAIRPGGADGGYTF
DNA: TGTGCCATCAGGCCAGGGGGCGCGGATGGGGGCTACACCTTC
V: TRBV10-3
size: many
J: TRBJ1-2
D: TRBD1

CDR3: CASSFGRGELDEQFF
DNA: TGTGCCAGCAGTTTCGGTAGAGGGGAGCTCGATGAGCAGTTCTTC
V: TRBV12-3/TRBV12-4
size: NA
J: TRBJ2-1
D: NA

CDR3: CSARTGTHGTEAFF
DNA: TGCAGTGCTAGGACAGGGACCCATGGCACTGAAGCTTTCTTT
V: TRBV20-1
size: few
J: TRBJ1-1
D: TRBD1

CDR3: CASSFTTHSETQYF
DNA: TGTGCCAGCAGCTTTACAACCCATTCGGAGACCCAGTACTTC
V: TRBV11-2
size: few
J: TRBJ2-5
D: NA

CDR3: CSATGGDTEAFF
DNA: TGCAGCGCAACAGGGGGGGACACTGAAGCTTTCTTT
V: TRBV29-1
size: many
J: TRBJ1-1
D: TRBD1

CDR3: CASSLVVSGSYHEQFF
DNA: TGTGCCAGCAGTTTAGTTGTTAGCGGGAGTTATCATGAGCAGTTCTTC
V: TRBV27
size: many
J: TRBJ2-1
D: TRBD2

CDR3: CASSVGGTGELFF
DNA: TGTGCCAGCAGCGTAGGAGGGACCGGGGAGCTGTTTTTT
V: TRBV9
size: few
J: TRBJ2-2
D: NA

CDR3: CASSLGGSSDQETQYF
DNA: TGCGCCAGCAGCTTGGGAGGTTCTAGCGACCAAGAGACCCAGTACTTC
V: TRBV5-1
size: many
J: TRBJ2-5
D: NA

CDR3: CSASEDYEQYF
DNA: TGCAGTGCTAGTGAGGACTACGAGCAGTACTTC
V: TRBV20-1
size: many
J: TRBJ2-7
D: NA

CDR3: CASSELYDTGELFF
DNA: TGTGCCAGCAGTGAACTGTATGACACCGGGGAGCTGTTTTTT
V: TRBV6-1
size: many
J: TRBJ2-2
D: NA

CDR3: CASSKGRGNQETQYF
DNA: TGTGCCAGCAGCAAAGGGCGCGGGAACCAAGAGACCCAGTACTTC
V: TRBV21-1
size: NA
J: TRBJ2-5
D: NA

CDR3: CASSLAGLRNQPQHF
DNA: TGCGCCAGCAGCTTGGCCGGGCTACGCAATCAGCCCCAGCATTTT
V: TRBV5-1
size: few
J: TRBJ1-5
D: NA